These 18 T cell receptor beta chains came from one sample sequenced in a study of blood T cells in healthy people across ages (dated by TCRdb to between 2015 and 2016). Receptors were amplified or captured by 5' RACE. The sample was run on an Illumina HiSeq 2500. A second roughly 7 to 11 cycle PCR used a sample-barcoded 5' primer and a J-beta primer mix. TCRdb passed the public sequencing reads through fastp at Q25 and MiXCR, retaining productive beta sequences. Merged by CDR3 protein, the rows form single entries marked with the most common genes and DNA. The sample includes around 750,000 distinct CDR3 sequences, with roughly 53% observed a single time. Around 40% of the sample goes to the ten largest clones. The source material was blood. These receptors were obtained from a man older than 75 in good health.

The V call is TRBV9, the J call TRBJ1-2; 7 bases match TRBD1. Trimming took 3 bases from V and 1 from J; bases not matched to a gene: 6. The CDR3 is 15 residues long. Germline loops: CDR1 SGDLS, CDR2 YYNGEE. The CDR3 nucleotides read TGTGCCAGCAGCGGAACGGGACAGCTTAACTATGGCTACACCTTC. Its protein is CASSGTGQLNYGYTF.

This clonotype came up many times. This chain uses TRBV20-1 with TRBJ2-4, with a weak D call TRBD2 (5 bases). The CDR3 contains 15 residues. The germline CDR1 and CDR2 sequences are DFQATT and SNEGSKA (reference sequence). With 6 bases removed from V and 1 base from J, the gap between germline ends came to 16 bases. Written as DNA, the CDR3 is TGCAGTGCCGAACAGCCACGGAGGGCCAAAAACATTCAGTACTTC. Its protein is CSAEQPRRAKNIQYF.

V is TRBV4-1 and J is TRBJ1-1; D remains ambiguous. Trimming stripped 1 base from V and 4 bases from J, with 7 bases between. From germline, CDR1 is MGHRA and CDR2 YSYEKL. The CDR3 is 13 residues long. Written as DNA, the CDR3 is TGCGCCAGCAGCCAAGGGCGTCCCACTGAAGCTTTCTTT. This encodes CASSQGRPTEAFF.

The rearrangement links TRBV24-1 to TRBJ2-5, with a weak D call TRBD1 (6 bases). Germline values: CDR1 KGHDR, CDR2 SFDVKD. The CDR3 runs to 16 residues. V shed 2 bases and J shed 3 bases, with 15 bases lying between them. Written as DNA, the CDR3 is TGTGCCACCAGTGATTCCTCGATGGACAGTAAAGAGACCCAGTACTTC. This codes for CATSDSSMDSKETQYF.

This clonotype appeared a few times. The V call is TRBV11-1, the J call TRBJ2-1, with 11 bases fitting TRBD2. Per germline, CDR1 SGHAT and CDR2 FQDESV (reference sequence). This CDR3 spans 15 amino acids. V shed 5 bases, J shed 6 bases, and the junction held 6 bases outside the gene matches. The CDR3 region has the DNA TGTGCCAGCAGCCGAACTAGCGGGAGCGTCAATGAGCAGTTCTTC. This sequence encodes CASSRTSGSVNEQFF.

J is TRBJ1-2 and V is TRBV4-1, with TRBD1 matching 9 bases. After removal of 0 bases from V and 7 bases from J, the junction contained 6 bases not matched to a gene. This CDR3 is 15 amino acids long. CDR1 MGHRA and CDR2 YSYEKL come from the germline V gene. The CDR3: CASSQEGDRVGGYTF. The CDR3, as DNA: TGCGCCAGCAGCCAAGAAGGGGACAGGGTTGGTGGCTACACCTTC.

The chain uses TRBV6-1 and TRBJ2-1; D possibly corresponds to TRBD2 (6 bases). Germline CDR1 MNHNS, CDR2 SASEGT. The CDR3 runs 17 residues. V shed 5 bases and J shed 7 bases, with 24 bases lying between them. CDR3 sequence: CASSQFAGTPSGNEQFF. As DNA, the CDR3 is TGTGCCAGCAGTCAGTTCGCCGGGACTCCAAGTGGGAATGAGCAGTTCTTC.

This clonotype came up a few times. The chain uses TRBV2 and TRBJ2-4; 10 bases map to TRBD2. CDR1 SNHLY and CDR2 FYNNEI come from the germline V gene. This CDR3 is built from 16 residues. Unmatched junction bases numbered 9, after V lost 2 bases and J lost 8 bases. The CDR3 DNA is TGTGCCAGCAGTGAAAGGAGCGGGAGGGTCGGGGACATTCAGTACTTC. It translates to CASSERSGRVGDIQYF.

The rearrangement uses TRBV3-1 and TRBJ2-1; 8 bases agree with TRBD2. CDR1 LGHDT and CDR2 YNNKEL come from the germline V gene (reference sequence). The CDR3 runs 14 residues. The V segment lost 10 bases and the J segment 5 bases; nucleotides outside the gene matches: 10. Written as DNA, the CDR3 is TGTGCCACCCAACGCGGGAGGACCGACAATGAGCAGTTCTTC. Residues: CATQRGRTDNEQFF.

The table lists this clonotype with a few counts. This chain connects TRBV27 to TRBJ2-1; the D gene is possibly TRBD1 (6 bases). V lost 2 bases and J 0 bases, leaving 23 bases between the germline ends. Germline CDR1 reads MNHEY; CDR2 reads SMNVEV (reference sequence). CDR3 length equals 20 residues. The CDR3 here is CASSLARGIQGLSSYNEQFF. Here the CDR3 DNA reads TGTGCCAGCAGTTTAGCCAGGGGAATCCAGGGATTAAGCTCCTACAATGAGCAGTTCTTC.

This clonotype was counted a single time. The chain carries TRBV5-1 and TRBJ1-3, with unresolved D. With 3 bases removed from V and 0 bases from J, the gap between germline ends came to 10 bases. Germline V gives CDR1 SGHRS, CDR2 YFSETQ. This CDR3 comprises 15 residues. CDR3 residues: CASSSDGFSGNTIYF. As DNA, the CDR3 is TGCGCCAGCAGCTCGGACGGATTCTCTGGAAACACCATATATTTT.

The CDR3 DNA reads as TGTGCCAGCAGTTTCGGGGAGGGAAAACTGTTTTTT. Encoded protein: CASSFGEGKLFF. This chain connects TRBV28 to TRBJ1-4; D not resolved. The germline V and J ends were trimmed by 3 bases and 10 bases, with 9 bases remaining between them. The CDR3 runs 12 residues. Germline CDR1 is MDHEN and CDR2 is SYDVKM. Complete variable domain (other parts from reference TRBV28 and TRBJ1-4): DVKVTQSSRYLVKRTGEKVFLECVQDMDHENMFWYRQDPGLGLRLIYFSYDVKMKEKGDIPEGYSVSREKKERFSLILESASTNQTSMYLCASSFGEGKLFFGSGTQLSVL.

The chain joins TRBV7-2 to TRBJ2-7; 9 bases map to TRBD2. The germline CDR1 and CDR2 sequences are SGHTA and FQGNSA. The CDR3 sequence is 15 residues long. After removal of 1 base from V and 3 bases from J, the junction contained 4 bases not matched to a gene. The CDR3, as DNA: TGTGCCAGCAGCTTAGGTAGCGGGGGCAGCTACGAGCAGTACTTC. Protein: CASSLGSGGSYEQYF. Using reference TRBV7-2 and TRBJ2-7 for the parts outside the CDR3, the full variable domain is GAGVSQSPSNKVTEKGKDVELRCDPISGHTALYWYRQSLGQGLEFLIYFQGNSAPDKSGLPSDRFSAERTGGSVSTLTIQRTQQEDSAVYLCASSLGSGGSYEQYFGPGTRLTVT.

This clonotype has more than one count but fewer than ten. The chain joins TRBV28 to TRBJ1-4, with 7 bases identical to TRBD1. The ends lost 5 bases at V and 7 bases at J; junction bases unmatched: 10. The germline V gene has CDR1 MDHEN and CDR2 SYDVKM. The CDR3 sequence is 15 residues long. The CDR3 bases are TGTGCCAGCAGTCCCCCGACAGGGACGGGTGAAAAACTGTTTTTT. Translating gives CASSPPTGTGEKLFF.

The gene calls are TRBV27 and TRBJ2-4; 11 bases line up with TRBD2. The assigned J gene may be wrong: the sequence end matches TRBJ2-7 better. This CDR3 contains 17 residues. In germline, CDR1 is MNHEY, CDR2 SMNVEV (reference sequence). The CDR3 region has the DNA TGTGCCAGCAGTTTGGGGACTAGCGGTCATAAAGACTACGAGCAGTACTTC. Its translation: CASSLGTSGHKDYEQYF.

This chain links TRBV27 with TRBJ2-5; 9 positions match TRBD1. The CDR3 is made up of 16 amino acids. Unmatched junction bases numbered 7, after V lost 3 bases and J lost 2 bases. Germline lookup yields CDR1 MNHEY and CDR2 SMNVEV (reference sequence). The CDR3 DNA sequence: TGTGCCAGCAGTTTCTTCGGGGACAGGGCTCAAGAGACCCAGTACTTC. It specifies CASSFFGDRAQETQYF.

This clonotype appeared once. Likely a read error: the CDR3 ends without its conserved phenylalanine or tryptophan. This rearrangement joins TRBV6-5 to TRBJ2-7; D not resolved. This CDR3 comprises 14 residues. Germline CDR1 is MNHEY and CDR2 is SVGAGI. The CDR3 sequence: CASSYDLVVNEQYL. The CDR3 DNA reads TGCGCCAGCAGTTATGATCTAGTGGTAAACGAGCAGTACTTG.

J is TRBJ2-1 and V is TRBV20-1, with no clear D. This CDR3 region has 11 residues. Germline CDR1 is DFQATT and CDR2 is SNEGSKA (reference sequence). The V end lost 5 bases, the J end lost 8 bases, and 10 bases lay between the germline ends. The CDR3 bases are TGCAGTGCTCTTAGTCGGGATGAGCAGTTCTTC. Translation: CSALSRDEQFF.